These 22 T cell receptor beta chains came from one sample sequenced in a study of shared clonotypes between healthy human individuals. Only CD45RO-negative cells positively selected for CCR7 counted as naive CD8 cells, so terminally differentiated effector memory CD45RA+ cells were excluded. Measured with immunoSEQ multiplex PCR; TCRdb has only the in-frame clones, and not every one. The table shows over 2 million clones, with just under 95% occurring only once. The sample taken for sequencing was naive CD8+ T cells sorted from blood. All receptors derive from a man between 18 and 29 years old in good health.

The chain's CDR3 is CASSPAAGPGTDTQYF. The CDR3 DNA follows: TGTGCCAGCAGCCCCGCAGCGGGGCCTGGCACAGATACGCAGTATTTT. The V gene is TRBV7-9, the J gene TRBJ2-3; 7 nucleotides agree with TRBD2. The J segment lost 1 base and the V segment lost 5 bases, leaving 9 bases of the junction unmatched. The CDR3 is 16 residues long. Germline assignment: CDR1 SEHNR and CDR2 FQNEAQ (reference sequence). Supplemented by reference TRBV7-9 and TRBJ2-3, the full variable domain reads DTGVSQNPRHKITKRGQNVTFRCDPISEHNRLYWYRQTLGQGPEFLTYFQNEAQLEKSRLLSDRFSAERPKGSFSTLEIQRTEQGDSAMYLCASSPAAGPGTDTQYFGPGTRLTVL.

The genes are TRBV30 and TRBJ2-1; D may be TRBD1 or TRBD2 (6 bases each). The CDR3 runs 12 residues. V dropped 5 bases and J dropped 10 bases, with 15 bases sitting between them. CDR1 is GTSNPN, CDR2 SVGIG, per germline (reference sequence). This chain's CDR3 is CAWESGGGEQFF. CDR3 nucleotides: TGTGCCTGGGAGTCTGGAGGGGGGGAGCAGTTCTTC.

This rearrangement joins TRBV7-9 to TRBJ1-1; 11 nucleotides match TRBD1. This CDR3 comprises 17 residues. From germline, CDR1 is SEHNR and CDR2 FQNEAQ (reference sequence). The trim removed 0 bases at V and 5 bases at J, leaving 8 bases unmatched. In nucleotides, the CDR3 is TGTGCCAGCAGCTTAGCGCCGGGACAGGGGGATTGGACTGAAGCTTTCTTT. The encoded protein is CASSLAPGQGDWTEAFF.

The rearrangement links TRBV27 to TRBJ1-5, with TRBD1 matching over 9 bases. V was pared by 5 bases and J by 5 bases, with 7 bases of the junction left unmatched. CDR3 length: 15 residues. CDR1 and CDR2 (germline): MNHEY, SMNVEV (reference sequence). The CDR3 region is CASSPLTGGDQPQHF. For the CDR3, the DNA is TGTGCCAGCAGTCCCCTCACAGGGGGCGATCAGCCCCAGCATTTT.

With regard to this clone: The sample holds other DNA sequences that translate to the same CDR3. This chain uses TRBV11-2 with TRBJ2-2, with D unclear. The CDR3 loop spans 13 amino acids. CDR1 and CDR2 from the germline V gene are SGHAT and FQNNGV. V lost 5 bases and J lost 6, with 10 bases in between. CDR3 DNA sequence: TGTGCCAGCAGCCCTGGGCTCGCCGGGGAGCTGTTTTTT. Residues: CASSPGLAGELFF.

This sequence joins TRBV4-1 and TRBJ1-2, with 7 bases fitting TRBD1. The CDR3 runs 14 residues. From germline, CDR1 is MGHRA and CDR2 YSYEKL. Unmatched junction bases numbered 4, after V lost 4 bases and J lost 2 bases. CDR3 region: CASSPDRTNYGYTF. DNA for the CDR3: TGCGCCAGCAGCCCGGACAGGACCAACTATGGCTACACCTTC.

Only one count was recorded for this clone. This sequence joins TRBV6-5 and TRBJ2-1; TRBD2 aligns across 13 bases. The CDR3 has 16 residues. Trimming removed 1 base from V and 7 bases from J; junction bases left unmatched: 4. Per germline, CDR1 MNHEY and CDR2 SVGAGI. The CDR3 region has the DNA TGTGCCAGCAGTTACTTAGGACTAGCGGGAGAGAATGAGCAGTTCTTC. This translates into CASSYLGLAGENEQFF.

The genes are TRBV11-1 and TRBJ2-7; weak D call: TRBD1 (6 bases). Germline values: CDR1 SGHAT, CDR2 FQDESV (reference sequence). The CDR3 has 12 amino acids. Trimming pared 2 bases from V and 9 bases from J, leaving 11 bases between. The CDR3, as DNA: TGTGCCAGCAGCTTAACCGGGACAACGCAGTACTTC. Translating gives CASSLTGTTQYF.

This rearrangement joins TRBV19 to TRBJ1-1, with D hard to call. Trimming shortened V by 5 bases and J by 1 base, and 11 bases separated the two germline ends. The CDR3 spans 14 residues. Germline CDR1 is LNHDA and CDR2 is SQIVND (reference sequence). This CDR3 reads CASSERGWNTEAFF. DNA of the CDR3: TGTGCCAGTAGTGAGAGAGGATGGAACACTGAAGCTTTCTTT.

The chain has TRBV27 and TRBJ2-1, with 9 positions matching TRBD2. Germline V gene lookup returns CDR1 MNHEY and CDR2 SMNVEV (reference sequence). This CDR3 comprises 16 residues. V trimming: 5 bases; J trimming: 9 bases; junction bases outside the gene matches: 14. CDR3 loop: CASSASAGGLVFEQFF. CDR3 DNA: TGTGCCAGCAGTGCCTCAGCGGGGGGACTCGTTTTTGAGCAGTTCTTC.

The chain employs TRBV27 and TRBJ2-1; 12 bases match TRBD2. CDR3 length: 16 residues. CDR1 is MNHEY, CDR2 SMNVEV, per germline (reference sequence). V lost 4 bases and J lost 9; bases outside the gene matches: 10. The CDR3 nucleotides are TGTGCCAGCAGTTACCTCCCGGCTAGCGGGGGGGCTGAGCAGTTCTTC. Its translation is CASSYLPASGGAEQFF.

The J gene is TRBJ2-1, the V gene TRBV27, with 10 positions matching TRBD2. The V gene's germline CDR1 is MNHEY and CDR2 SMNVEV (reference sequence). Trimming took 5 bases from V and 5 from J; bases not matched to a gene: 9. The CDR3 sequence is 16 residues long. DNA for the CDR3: TGTGCCAGCAGTCTAAAGTCACTAGCGGGAAACAATGAGCAGTTCTTC. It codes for CASSLKSLAGNNEQFF.

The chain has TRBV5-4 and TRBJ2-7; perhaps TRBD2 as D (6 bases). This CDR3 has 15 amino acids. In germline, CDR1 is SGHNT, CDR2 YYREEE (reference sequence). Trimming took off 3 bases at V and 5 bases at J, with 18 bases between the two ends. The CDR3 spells CASSWEGGEENEQYF. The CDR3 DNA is TGTGCCAGCAGCTGGGAAGGCGGGGAGGAAAACGAGCAGTACTTC.

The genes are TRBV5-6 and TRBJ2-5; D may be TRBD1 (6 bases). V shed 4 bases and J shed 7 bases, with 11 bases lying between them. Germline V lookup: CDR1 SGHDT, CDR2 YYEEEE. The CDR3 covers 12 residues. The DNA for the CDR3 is TGTGCCAGCAGCCCAGGGGTAGCGACCCAGTACTTC. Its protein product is CASSPGVATQYF.

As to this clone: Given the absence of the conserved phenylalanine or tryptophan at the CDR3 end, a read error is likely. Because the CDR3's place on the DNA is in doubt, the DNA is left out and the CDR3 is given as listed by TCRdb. CDR3 protein: CASRRFPL. The chain couples TRBV6-1 to TRBJ2-7; the table assigns TRBD2, which was not confirmed against the DNA. 8 amino acids form the CDR3, both terminal residues included. Germline CDR1 reads MNHNS; CDR2 reads SASEGT.

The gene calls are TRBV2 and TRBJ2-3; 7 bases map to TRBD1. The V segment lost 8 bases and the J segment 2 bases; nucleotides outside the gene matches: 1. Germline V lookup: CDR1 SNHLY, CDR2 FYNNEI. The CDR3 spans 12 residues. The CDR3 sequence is CASGQATDTQYF. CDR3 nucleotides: TGTGCCAGCGGACAGGCCACAGATACGCAGTATTTT.

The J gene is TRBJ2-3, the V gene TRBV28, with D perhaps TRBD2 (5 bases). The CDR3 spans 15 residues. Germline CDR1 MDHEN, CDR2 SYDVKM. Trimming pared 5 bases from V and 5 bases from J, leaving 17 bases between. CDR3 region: CASSELGPGRDTQYF. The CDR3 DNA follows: TGTGCCAGCAGTGAACTAGGACCCGGACGAGATACGCAGTATTTT.

The CDR3 nucleotides are TGTGCCATCCTCGACAGGGGCGGCTACACCTTC. This sequence encodes CAILDRGGYTF. The V call is TRBV21-1, the J call TRBJ1-2; the D segment call TRBD1 is taken from the table without a DNA check. TRBV21-1 is shown as a pseudogene. The CDR3 is 11 residues long.

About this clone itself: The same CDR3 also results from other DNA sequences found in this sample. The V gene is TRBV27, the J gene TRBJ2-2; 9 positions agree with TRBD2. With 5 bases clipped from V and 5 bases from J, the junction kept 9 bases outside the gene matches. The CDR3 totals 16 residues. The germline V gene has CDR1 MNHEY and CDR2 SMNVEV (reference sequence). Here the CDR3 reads CASSLVAGEGTGELFF. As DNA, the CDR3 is TGTGCCAGCAGTCTTGTAGCGGGAGAAGGGACCGGGGAGCTGTTTTTT.

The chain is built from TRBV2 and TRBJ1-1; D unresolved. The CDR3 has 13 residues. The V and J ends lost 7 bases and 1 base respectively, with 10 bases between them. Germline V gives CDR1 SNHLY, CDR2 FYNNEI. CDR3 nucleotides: TGTGCCAGCAAGGAGGGCTGGAACACTGAAGCTTTCTTT. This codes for CASKEGWNTEAFF. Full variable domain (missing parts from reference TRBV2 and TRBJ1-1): EPEVTQTPSHQVTQMGQEVILRCVPISNHLYFYWYRQILGQKVEFLVSFYNNEISEKSEIFDDQFSVERPDGSNFTLKIRSTKLEDSAMYFCASKEGWNTEAFFGQGTRLTVV.

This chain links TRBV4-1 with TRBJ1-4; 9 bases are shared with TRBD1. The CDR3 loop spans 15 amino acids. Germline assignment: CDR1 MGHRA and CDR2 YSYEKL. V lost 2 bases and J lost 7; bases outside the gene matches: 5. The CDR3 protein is CASSQPGTGFEKLFF. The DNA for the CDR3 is TGCGCCAGCAGCCAACCCGGGACAGGGTTTGAAAAACTGTTTTTT.

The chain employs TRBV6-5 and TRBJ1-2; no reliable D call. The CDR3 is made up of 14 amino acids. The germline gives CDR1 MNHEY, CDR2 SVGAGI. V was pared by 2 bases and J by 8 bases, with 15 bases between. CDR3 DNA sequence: TGTGCCAGCAGTTACCCCGAGGGCTTTCAGGGCTACACCTTC. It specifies CASSYPEGFQGYTF.